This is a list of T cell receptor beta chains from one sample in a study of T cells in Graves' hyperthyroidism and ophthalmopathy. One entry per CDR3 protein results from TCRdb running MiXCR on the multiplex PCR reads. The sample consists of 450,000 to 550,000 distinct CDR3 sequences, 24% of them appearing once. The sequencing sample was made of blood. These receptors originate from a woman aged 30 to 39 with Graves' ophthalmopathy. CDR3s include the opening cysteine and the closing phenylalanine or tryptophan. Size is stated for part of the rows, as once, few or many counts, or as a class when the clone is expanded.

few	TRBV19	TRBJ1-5	CASKGSLSNQPQHF
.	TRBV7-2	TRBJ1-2	CASSPVAGADYGYTF
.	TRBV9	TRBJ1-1	CASSVVQADTEAFF
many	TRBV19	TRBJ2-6	CASSTLPGGFSGANVLTF
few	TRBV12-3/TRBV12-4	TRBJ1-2	CASSLSRDRGHYGYTF
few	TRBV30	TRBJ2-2	CACQTEANTGELFF
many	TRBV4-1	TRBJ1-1	CASSQSQGNTEAFF
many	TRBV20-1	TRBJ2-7	CSASLARQVREQYF
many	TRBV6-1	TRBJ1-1	CASSPGTLLTEAFF
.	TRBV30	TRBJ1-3	CAWNNGGVSGNTIYF
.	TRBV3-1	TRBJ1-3	CASSQDISGNTIYF
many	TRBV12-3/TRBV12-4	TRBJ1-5	CASSGGQGFQPQHF
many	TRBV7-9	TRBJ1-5	CASSPIQGQPQHF
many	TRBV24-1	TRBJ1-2	CATSDLKGVLYTF
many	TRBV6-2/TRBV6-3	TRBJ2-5	CASSYLQGGLAMETQYF
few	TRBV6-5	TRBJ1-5	CASRWGVNQPQHF
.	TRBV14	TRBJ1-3	CASSQDGRSNGNTIYF
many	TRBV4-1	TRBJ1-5	CASSPEQGNGNQPQHF
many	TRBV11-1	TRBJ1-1	CASSLRDRANTEAFF
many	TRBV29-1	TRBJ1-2	CSVVERNYGYTF
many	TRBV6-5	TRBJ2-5	CASSYRAGTRETQYF
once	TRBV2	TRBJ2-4	CASTGGLAKNIQYF
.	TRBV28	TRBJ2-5	CASSPYFSGIQETQYF
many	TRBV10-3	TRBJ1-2	CAISEAAPTPDYTF
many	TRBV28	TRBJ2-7	CASSLFGGAGAYEQYF
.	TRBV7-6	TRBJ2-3	CASSLGGTLIDTQYF
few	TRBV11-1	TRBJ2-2	CASSSISRTNTGELFF
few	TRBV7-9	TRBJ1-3	CASSPRSYYTIYF
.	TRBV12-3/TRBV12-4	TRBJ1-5	CASTLGQGENQPQHF
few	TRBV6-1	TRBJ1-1	CASQPSTGAIGTEAFF
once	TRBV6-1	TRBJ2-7	CASRTLAVILYEQYF
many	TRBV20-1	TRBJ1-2	CTVGFNYGYTF
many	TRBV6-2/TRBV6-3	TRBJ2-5	CAAKAPGGGETQYF
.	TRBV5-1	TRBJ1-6	CASSLSYDRDNYSPLHF
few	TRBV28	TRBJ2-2	CASSPLGREGSGELFF
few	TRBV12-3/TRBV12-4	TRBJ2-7	CASNPQGFSYEQYF
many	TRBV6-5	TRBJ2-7	CASSYGGTGSYEQYF
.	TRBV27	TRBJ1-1	CASRSDNMITEAFF
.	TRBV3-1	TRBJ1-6	CASSNRDRGVSSPLHF
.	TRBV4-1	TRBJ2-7	CASSQENRVSYEQYF
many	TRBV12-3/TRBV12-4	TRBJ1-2	CASSSGTLYTF
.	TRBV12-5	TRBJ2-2	CASGFGQGVTGELFF
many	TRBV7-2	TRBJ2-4	CASSALQNIKYF
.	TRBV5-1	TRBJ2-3	CASSGDRGEDTQYF
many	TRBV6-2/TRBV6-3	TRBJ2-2	CASSYRSWSGELFF
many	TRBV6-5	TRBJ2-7	CASSYRPGERDEQYF
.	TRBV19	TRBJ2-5	CASSIGNREAQYF
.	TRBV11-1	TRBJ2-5	CASSLSLVAGSVETQYF
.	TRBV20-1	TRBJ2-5	CSASGRVQQRETQYF
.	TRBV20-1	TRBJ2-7	CSASSLPRGTGAGEQYF
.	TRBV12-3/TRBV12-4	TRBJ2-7	CASSHGLAVPSYEQYF
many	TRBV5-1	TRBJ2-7	CASSLGTAGATPFYEQYF
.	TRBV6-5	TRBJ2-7	CASSYLDRLSYEQYF
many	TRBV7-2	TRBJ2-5	CASSLAGYQETQYF